These 28 T cell receptor beta chains came from one sample sequenced in a study of T cell responses to AZD1222 COVID-19 vaccine. The protocol was immunoSEQ multiplex PCR, while the TCRdb copy is restricted to in-frame clones and leaves out a portion. The sample consists of 150,000 to 200,000 clones, around 92% of them appearing once. This specimen consisted of peripheral blood, obtained on day 0 of AZD1222 vaccination. The receptors were sampled from an adult in good health.

This clone came up many times. The gene calls are TRBV6-6 and TRBJ1-5, with a possible D match to TRBD1 (5 bases). V shed 6 bases and J shed 1 base, with 13 bases lying between them. This CDR3 comprises 15 residues. From germline, CDR1 is MNHNY and CDR2 SVGAGI (reference sequence). The CDR3 region has the DNA TGTGCCAGCAGCCCCCGGGGGGGAAGCAATCAGCCCCAGCATTTT. Translating it yields CASSPRGGSNQPQHF.

The V call is TRBV18, the J call TRBJ1-1; 10 bases line up with TRBD1. V was pared by 4 bases and J by 3 bases, with 8 bases of the junction left unmatched. Per the germline V gene, CDR1 is KGHSH and CDR2 is LQKENI. The CDR3 consists of 16 residues. The CDR3 protein is CASSHDRGRMDTEAFF. The CDR3 DNA is TGTGCCAGCTCACACGACAGGGGGCGGATGGACACTGAAGCTTTCTTT.

The rearrangement joins TRBV6-2 or TRBV6-3 to TRBJ2-2; D not resolved. The length of the CDR3 is 15 residues. Trimming shortened V by 6 bases and J by 0 bases, and 11 bases separated the two germline ends. Germline V gene lookup returns CDR1 MNHEY and CDR2 SVGEGT. CDR3 sequence (DNA): TGTGCCAGCAGCCCGGCCGACTCGAACACCGGGGAGCTGTTTTTT. Protein product: CASSPADSNTGELFF.

This chain connects TRBV7-9 to TRBJ1-2; 7 positions agree with TRBD1. The CDR3 contains 16 residues. V lost 3 bases, J lost 8 bases, and 15 bases stayed unmatched. Germline CDR1 SEHNR, CDR2 FQNEAQ (reference sequence). CDR3 loop: CASSFGTAMSRRGYTF. The CDR3 nucleotides read TGTGCCAGCAGCTTCGGGACAGCCATGTCCAGGCGGGGCTACACCTTC.

The chain carries TRBV7-2 and TRBJ2-7; D not resolved. Deletions cut 5 bases from V and 0 bases from J, with 14 bases between. Germline loops: CDR1 SGHTA, CDR2 FQGNSA. There are 15 residues in the CDR3. CDR3 amino acids: CASSRRVRPSYEQYF. The CDR3 DNA follows: TGTGCCAGCAGCCGGCGTGTAAGGCCCTCCTACGAGCAGTACTTC.

The rearrangement uses TRBV6-5 and TRBJ1-2; D gene ambiguous. Per germline, CDR1 MNHEY and CDR2 SVGAGI. This CDR3 has 14 residues. V dropped 7 bases and J dropped 2 bases, with 14 bases sitting between them. This chain's CDR3 is CASNSGRLNYGYTF. The DNA of the CDR3 is TGTGCCAGCAACTCCGGACGGCTGAACTATGGCTACACCTTC.

In the case of this clone: This is likely a read error, given that the CDR3 carries no conserved phenylalanine or tryptophan at its end. The DNA is omitted, as the CDR3 cannot be located on it reliably, and the CDR3 follows TCRdb's listing. The chain carries TRBV10-1 and TRBJ2-7. Germline assignment: CDR1 WNHNN and CDR2 SYGVQD (reference sequence). The CDR3 sequence runs 12 residues, both termini included. CDR3 amino acids: CASRRHPGPGRG.

A single count supports this clone. J is TRBJ1-3 and V is TRBV2; D is uncertain. V lost 10 bases, J lost 4 bases, and 11 bases lay in between. CDR1 SNHLY and CDR2 FYNNEI come from the germline V gene. The CDR3 is made up of 12 amino acids. CDR3 sequence: CAIGSGGNTIYF. The CDR3, as DNA: TGTGCCATTGGATCCGGAGGAAACACCATATATTTT.

The genes are TRBV4-1 and TRBJ1-2, with D uncertain. CDR1 is MGHRA and CDR2 is YSYEKL in the germline V gene. Between the trimmed V and J ends, which lost 0 bases and 0 bases, there was a span of 8 bases. The CDR3 spans 15 residues. The CDR3 DNA follows: TGCGCCAGCAGCCAAGACGGGGAAGCTAACTATGGCTACACCTTC. Amino acids: CASSQDGEANYGYTF.

The V call is TRBV29-1, the J call TRBJ2-1; no clear D. The CDR3 has 12 residues. Between the trimmed V and J ends, which lost 6 bases and 2 bases, there was a span of 8 bases. Germline lookup yields CDR1 SQVTM and CDR2 ANQGSEA. CDR3 nucleotides: TGCAGCGTAGACCTCACCTACAATGAGCAGTTCTTC. Amino acid sequence: CSVDLTYNEQFF.

The gene calls are TRBV4-1 and TRBJ1-5; D ambiguous. V was clipped by 0 bases and J by 6 bases, with 12 bases between them. CDR1 and CDR2 from the germline V gene are MGHRA and YSYEKL. The CDR3 is 15 amino acids. The CDR3 DNA is TGCGCCAGCAGCCAAGACGAGGGAGGACGTCAGCCCCAGCATTTT. This encodes CASSQDEGGRQPQHF.

V is TRBV7-6 and J is TRBJ1-2; D is possibly TRBD1 (6 bases). CDR1 is SGHVS and CDR2 is FNYEAQ in the germline V gene. This CDR3 contains 12 residues. V shed 5 bases and J shed 8 bases, with 12 bases lying between them. CDR3 nucleotide sequence: TGTGCCAGCAGCAAGCTCAGGGGAGGCTACACCTTC. Its translation is CASSKLRGGYTF.

This chain links TRBV19 with TRBJ1-2; unclear D gene. The CDR3 is 13 amino acids. The germline V gene encodes CDR1 LNHDA and CDR2 SQIVND (reference sequence). Deletions cut 3 bases from V and 8 bases from J, with 13 bases between. The DNA for the CDR3 is TGTGCCAGTAGTATGGTAGCGTTGGAAGGCTACACCTTC. Encoded protein: CASSMVALEGYTF.

The chain joins TRBV19 to TRBJ1-1; 10 bases match TRBD1. This CDR3 comprises 14 residues. Germline loops: CDR1 LNHDA, CDR2 SQIVND (reference sequence). V lost 8 bases and J lost 7; bases outside the gene matches: 10. The CDR3 sequence is CASARQGAGVEAFF. DNA for the CDR3: TGTGCCAGTGCCCGACAGGGGGCTGGGGTTGAAGCTTTCTTT.

The chain recombines TRBV19 with TRBJ1-1, with 9 bases fitting TRBD1. The CDR3 is made up of 17 amino acids. J lost 6 bases, V lost 1 base, and 12 bases had no gene match. Germline V gene lookup returns CDR1 LNHDA and CDR2 SQIVND (reference sequence). DNA of the CDR3: TGTGCCAGTAGTATAGGCACCGGGACAGGGTTCCCAGCTGAAGCTTTCTTT. The encoded protein is CASSIGTGTGFPAEAFF.

V gene TRBV5-4 combines with J gene TRBJ1-1; D may be TRBD1 (6 bases). The CDR3 totals 14 residues. Germline V gene data show CDR1 as SGHNT and CDR2 as YYREEE (reference sequence). V was trimmed by 4 bases and J by 2 bases, leaving 12 bases between them. The CDR3 sequence is CASSLTGPNTEAFF. The CDR3 coding sequence is TGTGCCAGCAGCCTAACAGGGCCTAACACTGAAGCTTTCTTT. Complete variable domain (other parts from reference TRBV5-4 and TRBJ1-1): ETGVTQSPTHLIKTRGQQVTLRCSSQSGHNTVSWYQQALGQGPQFIFQYYREEENGRGNFPPRFSGLQFPNYSSELNVNALELDDSALYLCASSLTGPNTEAFFGQGTRLTVV.

This clone showed up just once. The chain employs TRBV19 and TRBJ2-2; D is uncertain. The V gene's germline CDR1 is LNHDA and CDR2 SQIVND (reference sequence). Trimming shortened V by 9 bases and J by 2 bases, and 10 bases separated the two germline ends. CDR3 length equals 13 residues. The CDR3 sequence is CASTDTNTGELFF. The CDR3 DNA reads as TGTGCCAGCACAGACACTAACACCGGGGAGCTGTTTTTT.

A single count supports this clone. The chain has TRBV5-1 and TRBJ2-3; 8 positions agree with TRBD2. The ends lost 2 bases at V and 6 bases at J; junction bases unmatched: 17. Germline V gene lookup returns CDR1 SGHRS and CDR2 YFSETQ. CDR3 length: 18 amino acids. The CDR3 region has the DNA TGCGCCAGCAGCTTATCCCCTTCGGGGGGGACCATAACCGATACGCAGTATTTT. Translating it yields CASSLSPSGGTITDTQYF.

The chain links TRBV9 to TRBJ2-1; 7 nucleotides match TRBD1. The CDR3 has 14 residues. Trimming at V came to 4 bases and at J to 7 bases, leaving 8 bases not matched to a gene. CDR1 and CDR2 (germline): SGDLS, YYNGEE. CDR3 loop: CASSIPTGMNEQFF. The CDR3 coding sequence is TGTGCCAGCAGCATCCCGACAGGGATGAATGAGCAGTTCTTC.

The chain links TRBV19 to TRBJ2-6; D call uncertain. The CDR3 runs 16 residues. V was clipped by 1 base and J by 2 bases, with 9 bases between them. From germline, CDR1 is LNHDA and CDR2 SQIVND (reference sequence). The CDR3 nucleotides read TGTGCCAGTAGTATAGCCGGGCAGACTGGGGCCAACGTCCTGACTTTC. It translates to CASSIAGQTGANVLTF.

This clone was recorded once. The germline gene is not matched at one end of the junction; a read error may be the cause. V and J are TRBV28 and TRBJ2-2, with D possibly matching TRBD1 (7 bases). The CDR3 covers 13 residues. Germline V CDR1 and CDR2: MDHEN, SYDVKM. The CDR3 nucleotides read TGTGCCAGTGAGACAGGGACCGGCGGGGAGCCGTTTTTT. It codes for CASETGTGGEPFF.

The V gene is TRBV18, the J gene TRBJ1-1; 8 nucleotides agree with TRBD1. V trimming: 5 bases; J trimming: 0 bases; junction bases outside the gene matches: 8. Looked up from germline, CDR1 is KGHSH and CDR2 is LQKENI. This CDR3 spans 16 amino acids. Written as DNA, the CDR3 is TGTGCCAGCTCAGGCGCCGGGACAGGCCTGAACACTGAAGCTTTCTTT. This gives the protein CASSGAGTGLNTEAFF.

This chain links TRBV5-6 with TRBJ1-4; D call uncertain. The V gene lost 4 bases and the J gene lost 6 bases, with 13 bases spanning the gap. The CDR3 spans 14 residues. CDR1 is SGHDT and CDR2 is YYEEEE in the germline V gene. The CDR3 loop is CASSLRGSDEKLFF. The CDR3 DNA follows: TGTGCCAGCAGCCTCAGAGGCTCAGATGAAAAACTGTTTTTT. Complete variable domain (other parts from reference TRBV5-6 and TRBJ1-4): DAGVTQSPTHLIKTRGQQVTLRCSPKSGHDTVSWYQQALGQGPQFIFQYYEEEERQRGNFPDRFSGHQFPNYSSELNVNALLLGDSALYLCASSLRGSDEKLFFGSGTQLSVL.

V is TRBV12-5 and J is TRBJ1-5; tentative D call: TRBD1 (5 bases). Germline values: CDR1 LGHNT, CDR2 FRNRAP. Deletions cut 8 bases from V and 3 bases from J, with 11 bases between. This CDR3 has 13 amino acids. CDR3 nucleotide sequence: TGTGCTAGTTTGGAGACAGTCAATCAGCCCCAGCATTTT. Protein: CASLETVNQPQHF.

The V call is TRBV9, the J call TRBJ2-1; D possibly corresponds to TRBD1 (6 bases). Germline CDR1 SGDLS, CDR2 YYNGEE. Trimming cost V 6 bases and J 9 bases, with 13 bases left between them. CDR3 size: 12 residues. The CDR3 sequence: CASTAGVGEQFF. Written as DNA, the CDR3 is TGTGCCAGCACCGCAGGGGTGGGTGAGCAGTTCTTC.

The chain links TRBV3-1 (or the pseudogene TRBV3-2) to TRBJ1-3; no clear D. The CDR3 covers 15 residues. Germline CDR1 and CDR2: LGHDT and YNNKEL (reference sequence). V lost 1 base and J lost 0, with 7 bases in between. The CDR3 nucleotides read TGTGCCAGCAGCCAAGTGACGGTCTCTGGAAACACCATATATTTT. It yields the protein CASSQVTVSGNTIYF.

This sequence joins TRBV7-9 and TRBJ1-2; D might be TRBD1 (5 bases). Germline lookup yields CDR1 SEHNR and CDR2 FQNEAQ (reference sequence). The CDR3 extends over 13 amino acids. The ends were cut back, 4 bases at V and 8 bases at J, with 14 bases in the middle. The CDR3 sequence is CASSYDDSRGYTF. In nucleotides, the CDR3 is TGTGCCAGCAGCTACGACGACAGTCGAGGCTACACCTTC.

The chain has TRBV7-2 and TRBJ1-5; the D gene is possibly TRBD1 (6 bases). Trimming cost V 4 bases and J 4 bases, with 14 bases left between them. CDR3 length: 15 residues. CDR1 and CDR2 from the germline V gene are SGHTA and FQGNSA. DNA for the CDR3: TGTGCCAGCAGCTCACGACAGGTGGGGAATCAGCCCCAGCATTTT. Its protein is CASSSRQVGNQPQHF.